The subject of this entry is one T cell receptor beta chain. No antigen is known for it. The CDR3 runs 15 residues. Germline CDR1 and CDR2: SGHRS and YFSETQ. The V and J ends lost 4 bases and 7 bases, in that order; junction bases with no gene match: 4. The data were obtained in a study of vaccination and CD4 T cells after COVID-19. For the study at large: With roughly ten mild cases and one severe, convalescent patients were SARS-CoV-2 positive by nasal swab PCR. Post-COVID samples had a sampling time that fell a median roughly 92 days after diagnosis (range 35 to 161). Collection of post-vaccine samples followed dose two by a median approximately 68 days, spanning a range of 14 to 241.

Specified treatment: approximately 11-day PBMC culture with coronavirus spike peptide pools or control peptides (ViraFEST assay). Positive PCR tests were logged from March through December 2020, ahead of US Alpha, Beta and Delta variants. Sequencing of cultured CD4+ T cell DNA used the Oncomine TCR Beta short-read assay. In TCRdb, the PCR reads were re-called with MiXCR into one record per CDR3 protein. The sample has fewer than 10,000 distinct CDR3 sequences; around 64% are singletons. This chain links TRBV5-1 with TRBJ1-6, with 11 bases matching TRBD1. The TCR comes from a human donor who had recovered from COVID-19. Source material: CD4+ T cells from blood, cultured in vitro. The CDR3 DNA reads TGCGCCAGCAGCCGGACAGGGGGCGCGAATTCACCCCTCCACTTT. Its translation is CASSRTGGANSPLHF. The full variable domain, its missing parts supplied by reference TRBV5-1 and TRBJ1-6, is KAGVTQTPRYLIKTRGQQVTLSCSPISGHRSVSWYQQTPGQGLQFLFEYFSETQRNKGNFPGRFSGRQFSNSRSEMNVSTLELGDSALYLCASSRTGGANSPLHFGNGTRLTVT.